The sequence of this T cell receptor beta chain was determined in a study of cytotoxic CD8 clonotypes in ibrutinib-treated CLL (dated by TCRdb to 2020 to 2022). General notes on the study: The cohort had about a dozen relapsed/refractory and roughly 15 treatment-naive patients; fewer than 18 were IGHV unmutated. Responses were partial in around 24 patients and complete in 2; after median around 72 months follow-up, some 15 stayed in remission and approximately twelve progressed. Response samples were obtained after a median of around eleven months of treatment, with a range of roughly 6 to 36 months. On average, each sample yielded around 250,000 productive templates and tens of thousands of productive rearrangements. Longitudinal samples were obtainable from 26 of the 86 participants in the trial. Cryopreserved peripheral blood mononuclear cells were obtained before treatment, at response, and at either sustained remission or disease progression. All remission and progressive disease samples were collected while patients were still receiving ibrutinib. Summary of the overall study and its limitations: Public clonotypes were found to be uncommon and were observed to contract or remain stable during treatment; the increase in clonality was shown to reflect expansion of private clonotypes at ibrutinib response. At baseline, clonality was higher than in age-matched healthy donors and showed a strong correlation with circulating CD8+ T-cell counts. Lymph node repertoires were not examined, and the timing of sampling was not matched between patients in sustained remission and those whose disease progressed. An increase in clonality was observed at ibrutinib response, with clonality remaining stable during sustained remission and falling back toward baseline at progression.

Each clonotype received, on average, approximately 9.9x coverage in deep resolution sequencing performed on a MiSeq, where the target depth lay between 1 in 1 million and 1 in 200,000 T cells. The immunoSEQ hsTCRB Kit was used to generate TCR beta libraries. In the source study's methods: ImmunoSEQ Data Assistant and ImmunoSEQ Analyzer were used for data analysis, and V, D and J genes were assigned according to IMGT definitions. Clonality was computed as one minus normalized Shannon entropy of productive rearrangement frequencies, ranging from 0 to 1. Only overrepresented clonotypes making up at least 0.05% of the repertoire of each patient were included in the public clonotype analysis. Some 13 age-matched healthy donor repertoires from immuneACCESS were used as controls for clonality. What TCRdb holds here is the immuneACCESS table cut down to in-frame rearrangements. Part of the clones is not present; checked against another copy, under half of the missing clones reflect an unresolved V gene, and the others are unexplained. That table gives V, J and clone size, and the DNA gave D and trimming. This sample comprises more than 85,000 clones, 70% to 80% of them detected only once. In total, the top ten clones hold roughly 24% of the sample.

From cysteine to phenylalanine, the CDR3 is 20 amino acids long. The DNA shown is the 60-base CDR3, in frame from base 1. Per the publication, the time point label means: 20 to 25 months on ibrutinib. For TCR beta library preparation, around 2.1 micrograms of genomic DNA were extracted from the cryopreserved PBMCs. Longitudinal blood samples from CLL patients on ibrutinib monotherapy underwent high-throughput TCR beta sequencing. The patients took part in an open-label, single-center phase 2 trial of ibrutinib monotherapy. Regarding this clone: Its binding antigen is unknown. Nothing much larger sits one base from this clone, and base qualities are not available.

The sequence is built from TRBV1 and TRBJ2-1; the DNA was not compared with TRBD1, the D call given in the table. TRBV1 has pseudogene status. The TCR was taken from a human donor with chronic lymphocytic leukemia. The sequencing used PBMCs, collected after 24 months of ibrutinib treatment. The base sequence is TGCACCAGCAGCCAAGACCCTCGAGAACAGACCGGGACAGGGGGCAATGAGCAGTTCTTC. This encodes CTSSQDPREQTGTGGNEQFF.